Presented here are 5 T cell receptor beta chains from one specimen sequenced in a study of response to subunit inactivated influenza vaccine. TCRdb called the RT-PCR reads again in MiXCR, with one record for every CDR3 protein. The sample contains around 650,000 distinct CDR3 sequences, 15% to 19% of which appear only once. This sample comprised PBMCs from blood, obtained about 11 days after vaccination. These receptors all stem from a man aged 45-60 years who received an inactivated influenza vaccine.

This clonotype turned up a few times. The chain recombines TRBV12-3 or TRBV12-4 with TRBJ2-3; D is tentatively TRBD1 or TRBD2 (6 bases each). V lost 7 bases and J lost 2, with 19 bases in between. The CDR3 length is 16 residues. CDR3 loop: CASTLRVGGLTDTQYF. CDR3 nucleotide sequence: TGTGCCAGCACATTAAGGGTCGGGGGCCTCACAGATACGCAGTATTTT.

The genes are TRBV20-1 and TRBJ2-1, with unresolved D. V was trimmed by 5 bases and J by 7 bases, leaving 9 bases between them. The CDR3 is 11 amino acids. Germline CDR1 and CDR2: DFQATT and SNEGSKA (reference sequence). This CDR3 reads CSAGVLNEQFF. The DNA of the CDR3 is TGCAGTGCTGGGGTTTTGAATGAGCAGTTCTTC.

This clonotype was seen more than once but under ten times. V is TRBV29-1 and J is TRBJ2-5; D ambiguous. The CDR3 has 12 amino acids. CDR1 and CDR2 (germline): SQVTM, ANQGSEA. Deletions cut 3 bases from V and 7 bases from J, with 12 bases between. CDR3: CSVDLQSATQYF. In nucleotides, the CDR3 is TGCAGCGTTGATCTGCAGAGTGCGACCCAGTACTTC.

This rearrangement joins TRBV5-1 to TRBJ2-1; 11 nucleotides agree with TRBD2. The junction had 5 bases not matched to a gene; V was cut back by 5 bases and J by 10 bases. CDR1 and CDR2 from the germline V gene are SGHRS and YFSETQ. The CDR3 extends over 13 amino acids. For the CDR3, the DNA is TGCGCCAGCAGGGGACTAGCGGACCTCGAGCAGTTCTTC. Protein: CASRGLADLEQFF.

This clonotype was recorded at least ten times. The V call is TRBV7-9, the J call TRBJ2-7; D gene uncertain. CDR1 and CDR2 from the germline V gene are SEHNR and FQNEAQ (reference sequence). Trimming took 5 bases from V and 4 from J, leaving 6 bases between them. The CDR3 has 11 residues. DNA for the CDR3: TGTGCCAGCAGCGCCGAATACGAGCAGTACTTC. It yields the protein CASSAEYEQYF. The entire variable domain, with the rest obtained from reference TRBV7-9 and TRBJ2-7, is as follows: DTGVSQNPRHKITKRGQNVTFRCDPISEHNRLYWYRQTLGQGPEFLTYFQNEAQLEKSRLLSDRFSAERPKGSFSTLEIQRTEQGDSAMYLCASSAEYEQYFGPGTRLTVT.